The clone carrying this T cell receptor (beta chain) was observed a handful of times. Libraries were prepared by immunoSEQ multiplex PCR; TCRdb keeps only in-frame clonotypes and omits some of them. The sample includes about 250,000 clones, 85% seen only once; the top ten take more than 6%. The data originate from a study of blood T cell repertoires in COVID-19. From germline, CDR1 is LNHDA and CDR2 SQIVND (reference sequence). V was trimmed by 3 bases and J by 4 bases, leaving 12 bases between them. This CDR3 region has 14 residues. The chain joins TRBV19 to TRBJ1-2; the D gene is possibly TRBD1 (5 bases). Sequenced material: peripheral blood. The receptor's source is a woman aged 60-75 years with active or convalescent COVID-19. Here the CDR3 DNA reads TGTGCCAGTAGTATCCTCGCCGGGGGCTATGGCTACACCTTC. Protein product: CASSILAGGYGYTF.